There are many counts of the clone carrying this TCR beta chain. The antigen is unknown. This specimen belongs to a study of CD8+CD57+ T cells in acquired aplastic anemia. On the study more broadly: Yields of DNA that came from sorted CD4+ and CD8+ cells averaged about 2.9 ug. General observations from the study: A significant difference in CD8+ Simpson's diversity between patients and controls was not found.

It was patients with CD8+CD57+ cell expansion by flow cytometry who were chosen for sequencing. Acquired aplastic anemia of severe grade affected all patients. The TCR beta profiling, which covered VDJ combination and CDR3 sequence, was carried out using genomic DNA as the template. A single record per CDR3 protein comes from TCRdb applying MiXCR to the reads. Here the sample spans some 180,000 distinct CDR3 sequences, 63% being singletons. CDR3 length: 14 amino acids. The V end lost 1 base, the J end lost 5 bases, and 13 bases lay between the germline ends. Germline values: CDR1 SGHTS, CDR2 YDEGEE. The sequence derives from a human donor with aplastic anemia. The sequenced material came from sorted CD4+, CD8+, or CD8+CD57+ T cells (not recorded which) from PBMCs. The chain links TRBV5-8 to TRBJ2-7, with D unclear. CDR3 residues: CASSLWIRRHEQYF. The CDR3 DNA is TGTGCCAGCAGCTTGTGGATTCGGCGCCACGAGCAGTACTTC.